A single sample is the source of the 17 T cell receptor beta chains below, sequenced in a study of T cell changes during pregnancy in multiple sclerosis. Assay used: immunoSEQ multiplex PCR; TCRdb lists only in-frame clones, some missing. This table holds around 80,000 clones, approximately 90% found once. This specimen was peripheral blood, taken before pregnancy. The receptors shown here come from a female donor with multiple sclerosis, enrolled in a pregnancy study.

The rearrangement uses TRBV6-1 and TRBJ2-7, with D uncertain. The CDR3 covers 15 residues. The V gene's germline CDR1 is MNHNS and CDR2 SASEGT. The V end lost 6 bases, the J end lost 0 bases, and 15 bases lay between the germline ends. For the CDR3, the DNA is TGTGCCAGCAGGGCCGGTAGGAGCGTCTCCTACGAGCAGTACTTC. Its protein product is CASRAGRSVSYEQYF.

The chain is built from TRBV7-6 and TRBJ2-1; 9 nucleotides line up with TRBD2. The CDR3 length is 17 residues. The germline CDR1 and CDR2 sequences are SGHVS and FNYEAQ. V gave up 0 bases and J gave up 8 bases; unmatched junction bases: 11. The CDR3 sequence: CASSLARIAGVIDEQFF. As DNA, the CDR3 is TGTGCCAGCAGCTTAGCGCGAATAGCGGGAGTAATTGATGAGCAGTTCTTC.

The V call is TRBV5-1, the J call TRBJ2-5, with D possibly TRBD1 on 6 matching bases. The V and J ends lost 1 base and 2 bases respectively, with 12 bases between them. The CDR3 runs to 15 residues. The germline CDR1 and CDR2 sequences are SGHRS and YFSETQ. CDR3 coding DNA: TGCGCCAGCAGCTTGATTGGACAGCAGCAAGAGACCCAGTACTTC. Protein sequence: CASSLIGQQQETQYF. Full variable domain (missing parts from reference TRBV5-1 and TRBJ2-5): KAGVTQTPRYLIKTRGQQVTLSCSPISGHRSVSWYQQTPGQGLQFLFEYFSETQRNKGNFPGRFSGRQFSNSRSEMNVSTLELGDSALYLCASSLIGQQQETQYFGPGTRLLVL.

This chain uses TRBV6-5 with TRBJ2-5; tentative D call: TRBD1 (5 bases). The CDR3 runs to 14 residues. The ends were cut back, 0 bases at V and 1 base at J, with 6 bases in the middle. Germline V gene sequence: CDR1 MNHEY, CDR2 SVGAGI. CDR3 DNA sequence: TGTGCCAGCAGTTACTCAGGGGCCCAAGAGACCCAGTACTTC. Its protein product is CASSYSGAQETQYF.

CDR3 in amino acids: CASSLQNVRTGGWYGYTF. The CDR3 DNA sequence: TGTGCCAGCAGCTTACAAAACGTTAGGACAGGGGGCTGGTATGGCTACACCTTC. This chain uses TRBV7-2 with TRBJ1-2; 11 nucleotides agree with TRBD1. This CDR3 region has 18 residues. V lost 2 bases to trimming and J lost 5 bases; unmatched junction nucleotides: 13. Germline V CDR1 and CDR2: SGHTA, FQGNSA.

V is TRBV10-3 and J is TRBJ2-2; 13 nucleotides align to TRBD2. This CDR3 contains 18 residues. V lost 2 bases to trimming and J lost 4 bases; unmatched junction nucleotides: 7. In germline, CDR1 is ENHRY, CDR2 SYGVKD. CDR3 nucleotides: TGTGCCATCAGTGAGCCCTACGGACTAGCGGGAGTCACCGGGGAGCTGTTTTTT. This encodes CAISEPYGLAGVTGELFF.

V is TRBV6-1 and J is TRBJ2-3, with 8 bases that match TRBD2. Germline V lookup: CDR1 MNHNS, CDR2 SASEGT. The CDR3 covers 15 residues. The V segment lost 4 bases and the J segment 4 bases; nucleotides outside the gene matches: 7. The DNA of the CDR3 is TGTGCCAGCAGTGCTACTAGCGGAGGGGCAGATACGCAGTATTTT. Translating gives CASSATSGGADTQYF.

The gene calls are TRBV29-1 and TRBJ1-1; weak D call: TRBD1 (6 bases). CDR3 length: 13 amino acids. CDR1 is SQVTM and CDR2 is ANQGSEA in the germline V gene. V was shortened by 6 bases and J by 1 base, with 12 bases between the two germline ends. CDR3 in amino acids: CSVGRGQNTEAFF. DNA for the CDR3: TGCAGCGTGGGCAGGGGCCAGAACACTGAAGCTTTCTTT. Filled out from reference TRBV29-1 and TRBJ1-1, the complete variable domain reads SAVISQKPSRDICQRGTSLTIQCQVDSQVTMMFWYRQQPGQSLTLIATANQGSEATYESGFVIDKFPISRPNLTFSTLTVSNMSPEDSSIYLCSVGRGQNTEAFFGQGTRLTVV.

The chain is built from TRBV7-6 and TRBJ2-3; TRBD2 agrees at 9 bases. This CDR3 is 17 amino acids long. Germline CDR1 is SGHVS and CDR2 is FNYEAQ. Trimming cost V 3 bases and J 4 bases; bases outside gene matches: 11. This CDR3 is CASSFTTGAGGPDTQYF. In DNA form, the CDR3 reads TGTGCCAGCAGCTTCACTACGGGCGCGGGAGGGCCAGATACGCAGTATTTT. The variable domain in full, with the rest retrieved from reference TRBV7-6 and TRBJ2-3, is GAGVSQSPRYKVTKRGQDVALRCDPISGHVSLYWYRQALGQGPEFLTYFNYEAQQDKSGLPNDRFSAERPEGSISTLTIQRTEQRDSAMYRCASSFTTGAGGPDTQYFGPGTRLTVL.

The chain has TRBV28 and TRBJ2-7; 8 nucleotides match TRBD2. After removal of 6 bases from V and 1 base from J, the junction contained 5 bases not matched to a gene. Germline-derived CDR1 and CDR2 are MDHEN and SYDVKM. CDR3 length equals 14 residues. The DNA of the CDR3 is TGTGCCAGCAGGGATAGCGGGGCTTCCTACGAGCAGTACTTC. It specifies CASRDSGASYEQYF.

The chain has TRBV11-1 and TRBJ2-5; maybe TRBD2 (6 bases). V was shortened by 5 bases and J by 0 bases, with 16 bases between the two germline ends. CDR1 and CDR2 from the germline V gene are SGHAT and FQDESV (reference sequence). This CDR3 has 16 residues. CDR3 residues: CASSPLSGGYQETQYF. The CDR3 region has the DNA TGTGCCAGCAGCCCCCTTAGTGGGGGGTACCAAGAGACCCAGTACTTC.

J is TRBJ1-2 and V is TRBV30; 8 positions match TRBD1. The CDR3 covers 13 residues. The J segment lost 5 bases and the V segment lost 3 bases, leaving 5 bases of the junction unmatched. CDR1 and CDR2 from the germline V gene are GTSNPN and SVGIG (reference sequence). The CDR3 sequence is CAWSRDRPYGYTF. The CDR3 DNA sequence: TGTGCCTGGAGCAGGGACAGGCCGTATGGCTACACCTTC.

The chain couples TRBV27 to TRBJ1-3; D is undetermined. V lost 2 bases to trimming and J lost 0 bases, with 8 bases between them. CDR3 size: 15 residues. Germline loops: CDR1 MNHEY, CDR2 SMNVEV (reference sequence). The CDR3 DNA follows: TGTGCCAGCAGTTTACAGGCAGGCTCTGGAAACACCATATATTTT. It translates to CASSLQAGSGNTIYF.

The chain employs TRBV7-8 and TRBJ2-5; TRBD2 matches at 12 bases. The junction had 10 bases not matched to a gene; V was cut back by 1 base and J by 4 bases. Per germline, CDR1 SGHVS and CDR2 FQNEAQ. The CDR3 has 18 residues. Here the CDR3 reads CASSLGASGRGRGETQYF. The CDR3 coding sequence is TGTGCCAGCAGCTTAGGGGCTAGCGGGAGGGGAAGGGGAGAGACCCAGTACTTC.

The chain joins TRBV5-4 to TRBJ2-1; unclear D gene. The CDR3 totals 12 residues. Trimming cost V 0 bases and J 5 bases, with 3 bases left between them. Germline CDR1 reads SGHNT; CDR2 reads YYREEE (reference sequence). CDR3 nucleotide sequence: TGTGCCAGCAGCTTGGCAGACAATGAGCAGTTCTTC. The encoded protein is CASSLADNEQFF.

To note about this clone: Because the CDR3's place on the DNA is in doubt, the DNA is left out and the CDR3 is given as listed by TCRdb. V usage is TRBV28 and J usage is TRBJ1-2; the table's D call, TRBD1, has no DNA check behind it. The CDR3 length is 12 residues, termini included. CDR1 and CDR2 (germline): MDHEN, SYDVKM. CDR3 loop: CASSLPVGTGIF.

The CDR3 loop is CASSDSIGTGGTYEQYF. The CDR3 DNA reads TGTGCCAGCAGTGACTCGATAGGGACAGGGGGGACCTACGAGCAGTACTTC. The V and J genes are TRBV6-4 and TRBJ2-7; the match to TRBD1 covers 11 bases. CDR1 and CDR2 (germline): MRHNA, SNTAGT. The J segment lost 2 bases and the V segment lost 0 bases, leaving 6 bases of the junction unmatched. This CDR3 has 17 residues.